These 28 T cell receptor beta chains share one sample of origin, sequenced in a study of technical replicates of blood from a few donors. Clones were read by immunoSEQ multiplex PCR, and TCRdb kept only the in-frame ones, dropping some. The table records about 97,000 clones, approximately 96% of them present only once. Sequencing was carried out using T cells isolated from PBMCs. All receptors come from a human donor in good health.

The chain employs TRBV19 and TRBJ1-1, with TRBD1 matching over 8 bases. CDR3 length equals 17 residues. The germline V gene encodes CDR1 LNHDA and CDR2 SQIVND (reference sequence). With 4 bases clipped from V and 4 bases from J, the junction kept 14 bases outside the gene matches. The CDR3 DNA reads TGTGCCAGTAGTACCCTCGGACAGGGAGGATGGGGCACTGAAGCTTTCTTT. This encodes CASSTLGQGGWGTEAFF.

The rearrangement uses TRBV5-1 and TRBJ2-7; the D gene is possibly TRBD2 (5 bases). V lost 0 bases and J 6 bases, leaving 13 bases between the germline ends. Germline V gene lookup returns CDR1 SGHRS and CDR2 YFSETQ. This CDR3 region has 14 residues. The CDR3 DNA reads TGCGCCAGCAGCTTGGAAGAGGGTAGAGGCGAGCAGTACTTC. It is translated as CASSLEEGRGEQYF.

V gene TRBV29-1 combines with J gene TRBJ1-2; D perhaps matches TRBD1 (5 bases). The CDR3 loop spans 14 amino acids. Trimming took 0 bases from V and 3 from J, leaving 11 bases between them. The V gene's germline CDR1 is SQVTM and CDR2 ANQGSEA. CDR3 residues: CSVEEGATDYGYTF. For the CDR3, the DNA is TGCAGCGTTGAAGAAGGGGCGACTGACTATGGCTACACCTTC.

The chain carries TRBV13 and TRBJ2-3, with 10 bases fitting TRBD2. CDR3 length: 15 residues. Germline V CDR1 and CDR2: PRHDT, FYEKMQ (reference sequence). J lost 3 bases, V lost 6 bases, and 6 bases had no gene match. This CDR3 reads CASRASGSLTDTQYF. In nucleotides, the CDR3 is TGTGCCAGCAGGGCTAGCGGGAGCCTGACAGATACGCAGTATTTT.

The chain joins TRBV7-8 to TRBJ2-1; D might be TRBD1 (6 bases). V was pared by 5 bases and J by 9 bases, with 8 bases between. From germline, CDR1 is SGHVS and CDR2 FQNEAQ. This CDR3 is built from 11 residues. CDR3 nucleotides: TGTGCCAGCAGCGGGGGCGGTGAGCAGTTCTTC. Residues: CASSGGGEQFF.

The chain has TRBV28 and TRBJ1-2; D perhaps matches TRBD1 (6 bases). Germline assignment: CDR1 MDHEN and CDR2 SYDVKM. CDR3 length: 13 amino acids. V shed 4 bases and J shed 6 bases, with 12 bases lying between them. The DNA of the CDR3 is TGTGCCAGCAGTTCCCCCAGGGGAAATGGCTACACCTTC. Amino acid sequence: CASSSPRGNGYTF.

The V call is TRBV19, the J call TRBJ1-2, with 12 bases matching TRBD1. This CDR3 comprises 16 residues. From germline, CDR1 is LNHDA and CDR2 SQIVND (reference sequence). Trimming at V came to 4 bases and at J to 3 bases, leaving 6 bases not matched to a gene. The CDR3 loop is CASSSRDRGRDYGYTF. The DNA of the CDR3 is TGTGCCAGTAGTAGCCGGGACAGGGGGCGCGACTATGGCTACACCTTC. The complete variable domain, with remaining parts taken from reference TRBV19 and TRBJ1-2, reads DGGITQSPKYLFRKEGQNVTLSCEQNLNHDAMYWYRQDPGQGLRLIYYSQIVNDFQKGDIAEGYSVSREKKESFPLTVTSAQKNPTAFYLCASSSRDRGRDYGYTFGSGTRLTVV.

The rearrangement uses TRBV7-6 and TRBJ1-5; TRBD1 is a possible D gene (5 bases). Germline V gene data show CDR1 as SGHVS and CDR2 as FNYEAQ. Trimming removed 5 bases at V and 4 bases at J, with 12 bases between. The CDR3 extends over 14 amino acids. This CDR3 reads CASSPGWQNQPQHF. For the CDR3, the DNA is TGTGCCAGCAGCCCAGGGTGGCAAAATCAGCCCCAGCATTTT. The variable domain in full, completed from reference TRBV7-6 and TRBJ1-5, reads GAGVSQSPRYKVTKRGQDVALRCDPISGHVSLYWYRQALGQGPEFLTYFNYEAQQDKSGLPNDRFSAERPEGSISTLTIQRTEQRDSAMYRCASSPGWQNQPQHFGDGTRLSIL.

V is TRBV7-2 and J is TRBJ2-1, with 8 bases lining up with TRBD2. V lost 5 bases, J lost 5 bases, and 5 bases stayed unmatched. This CDR3 region has 14 residues. CDR1 is SGHTA and CDR2 is FQGNSA in the germline V gene. This CDR3 reads CASSRSGSHNEQFF. The DNA of the CDR3 is TGTGCCAGCAGCCGAAGCGGGAGCCACAATGAGCAGTTCTTC.

The genes are TRBV11-3 and TRBJ2-7; TRBD1 aligns across 8 bases. This CDR3 spans 11 amino acids. CDR1 SGHNT and CDR2 YENEEA come from the germline V gene. The junction had 0 bases not matched to a gene; V was cut back by 8 bases and J by 3 bases. Here the CDR3 DNA reads TGTGCCAGCGACAGGGGCTACGAGCAGTACTTC. As protein: CASDRGYEQYF.

J is TRBJ2-7 and V is TRBV5-4; the match to TRBD1 covers 7 bases. In germline, CDR1 is SGHNT, CDR2 YYREEE (reference sequence). With 4 bases clipped from V and 6 bases from J, the junction kept 4 bases outside the gene matches. CDR3 length: 12 amino acids. The CDR3 loop is CASSEDRVEQYF. In DNA form, the CDR3 reads TGTGCCAGCAGCGAAGACAGGGTCGAGCAGTACTTC.

This clone showed up just once. This rearrangement joins TRBV2 to TRBJ1-4; 9 bases align to TRBD1. The CDR3 is 14 amino acids. Trimming removed 6 bases from V and 7 bases from J; junction bases left unmatched: 6. In germline, CDR1 is SNHLY, CDR2 FYNNEI. The CDR3 spells CASRIQGAGEKLFF. For the CDR3, the DNA is TGTGCCAGCAGGATACAGGGGGCTGGTGAAAAACTGTTTTTT.

This clone is a singleton in its sample. The V call is TRBV28, the J call TRBJ1-2, with 9 bases identical to TRBD1. Germline V gene sequence: CDR1 MDHEN, CDR2 SYDVKM. This CDR3 contains 14 residues. With V trimmed by 5 bases and J by 7 bases, 8 bases remained unmatched. The CDR3 DNA is TGTGCCAGCAGTACTGAGACAGGGGGTGGTGGCTACACCTTC. The encoded protein is CASSTETGGGGYTF.

The chain is built from TRBV12-5 and TRBJ2-1; TRBD2 agrees at 11 bases. V lost 6 bases to trimming and J lost 3 bases; unmatched junction nucleotides: 4. Germline CDR1 LGHNT, CDR2 FRNRAP. The CDR3 totals 15 residues. This CDR3 is CASGSGTSGYNEQFF. CDR3 bases: TGTGCTAGTGGCTCCGGGACTAGCGGCTACAATGAGCAGTTCTTC.

The V and J genes are TRBV5-4 and TRBJ2-1, with D possibly TRBD2 on 5 matching bases. The CDR3 spans 13 residues. CDR1 and CDR2 (germline): SGHNT, YYREEE (reference sequence). V was pared by 2 bases and J by 10 bases, with 13 bases between. The CDR3 reads CASSFPKSSEQFF. The CDR3 bases are TGTGCCAGCAGCTTTCCCAAATCTAGCGAGCAGTTCTTC.

The chain couples TRBV2 to TRBJ2-1, with 8 bases aligning to TRBD2. The length of the CDR3 is 13 residues. CDR1 is SNHLY, CDR2 FYNNEI, per germline. The J segment lost 12 bases and the V segment lost 1 base, leaving 5 bases of the junction unmatched. CDR3 DNA sequence: TGTGCCAGCAGTGAAGTGGTAGCGGGGATGCAGTTCTTC. This encodes CASSEVVAGMQFF.

The V call is TRBV7-6, the J call TRBJ2-7; possibly TRBD1 for D (5 bases). This CDR3 has 16 residues. The V end lost 1 base, the J end lost 2 bases, and 15 bases lay between the germline ends. Germline CDR1 and CDR2: SGHVS and FNYEAQ. CDR3 bases: TGTGCCAGCAGCTTAGGCGACAGCTCACCGCCCTACGAGCAGTACTTC. Translation: CASSLGDSSPPYEQYF.

On this clone: The sample contains more than one DNA sequence encoding this CDR3. The V gene is TRBV9, the J gene TRBJ2-1; 10 bases fit TRBD2. V trimming: 3 bases; J trimming: 0 bases; junction bases outside the gene matches: 0. Germline CDR1 SGDLS, CDR2 YYNGEE. There are 15 residues in the CDR3. CDR3 in amino acids: CASSASGSSYNEQFF. The CDR3 DNA is TGTGCCAGCAGCGCTAGCGGGAGCTCCTACAATGAGCAGTTCTTC. Using reference TRBV9 and TRBJ2-1 for the parts outside the CDR3, the full variable domain is DSGVTQTPKHLITATGQRVTLRCSPRSGDLSVYWYQQSLDQGLQFLIQYYNGEERAKGNILERFSAQQFPDLHSELNLSSLELGDSALYFCASSASGSSYNEQFFGPGTRLTVL.

The genes are TRBV9 and TRBJ2-3; 10 bases are a match to TRBD2. V lost 3 bases, J lost 4 bases, and 8 bases stayed unmatched. The CDR3 has 16 residues. Germline lookup yields CDR1 SGDLS and CDR2 YYNGEE. This CDR3 reads CASSGTAGGPADTQYF. The CDR3 DNA is TGTGCCAGCAGCGGAACAGCGGGAGGGCCCGCAGATACGCAGTATTTT.

The gene calls are TRBV6-5 and TRBJ1-2; maybe TRBD1 (5 bases). V was shortened by 9 bases and J by 0 bases, with 8 bases between the two germline ends. From germline, CDR1 is MNHEY and CDR2 SVGAGI. This CDR3 has 12 residues. CDR3 in DNA: TGTGCCAGTTGGGGCCCTAACTATGGCTACACCTTC. Amino acids: CASWGPNYGYTF.

The chain is built from TRBV2 and TRBJ1-3, with D tentatively TRBD1 (5 bases). This CDR3 spans 15 amino acids. Trimming pared 6 bases from V and 0 bases from J, leaving 12 bases between. The germline V gene encodes CDR1 SNHLY and CDR2 FYNNEI. The CDR3 bases are TGTGCCAGCAGCCGAGACAGCTCCTCTGGAAACACCATATATTTT. It encodes CASSRDSSSGNTIYF.

The chain employs TRBV18 and TRBJ1-2; the D is unclear. The V end was cut by 3 bases, the J end by 5 bases, with 16 bases between. From germline, CDR1 is KGHSH and CDR2 LQKENI. This CDR3 is built from 15 residues. The CDR3 spells CASSPIVRLQYGYTF. The CDR3, as DNA: TGTGCCAGCTCACCTATAGTCAGGCTCCAATATGGCTACACCTTC.

This chain uses TRBV5-6 with TRBJ2-7; D may be TRBD1 (5 bases). CDR3 length: 14 amino acids. Germline loops: CDR1 SGHDT, CDR2 YYEEEE. V was trimmed by 0 bases and J by 6 bases, leaving 13 bases between them. CDR3 nucleotide sequence: TGTGCCAGCAGCTTGGTTTTGCAGGGAAGCGAGCAGTACTTC. This sequence encodes CASSLVLQGSEQYF.

This clone was picked up one time. The chain employs TRBV27 and TRBJ1-1, with 7 positions matching TRBD1. V gave up 5 bases and J gave up 6 bases; unmatched junction bases: 9. Germline V gene sequence: CDR1 MNHEY, CDR2 SMNVEV (reference sequence). The CDR3 runs 14 residues. Written as DNA, the CDR3 is TGTGCCAGCAGTGACACAGGGGACGTATCTGAAGCTTTCTTT. Its translation: CASSDTGDVSEAFF.

This chain connects TRBV19 to TRBJ2-1, with a possible D match to TRBD1 (6 bases). Trimming removed 6 bases from V and 8 bases from J, with 14 bases in between. This CDR3 region has 13 residues. The germline gives CDR1 LNHDA, CDR2 SQIVND (reference sequence). Here the CDR3 reads CASRKQGYDEQFF. The CDR3 DNA is TGTGCCAGTAGAAAACAGGGTTACGATGAGCAGTTCTTC.

The chain combines TRBV5-1 with TRBJ2-1; D unresolved. The V gene's germline CDR1 is SGHRS and CDR2 YFSETQ. The CDR3 consists of 15 residues. V was cut by 0 bases and J by 4 bases, with 11 bases left in between. This CDR3 is CASSLALFLYNEQFF. The CDR3 region has the DNA TGCGCCAGCAGCTTGGCCTTATTTCTATACAATGAGCAGTTCTTC.

The gene calls are TRBV18 and TRBJ1-3, with TRBD1 identical over 7 bases. The germline V gene encodes CDR1 KGHSH and CDR2 LQKENI. The CDR3 spans 13 residues. J lost 4 bases, V lost 5 bases, and 2 bases had no gene match. The CDR3 spells CASSTDRGNTIYF. CDR3 DNA: TGTGCCAGCTCAACGGACAGGGGAAACACCATATATTTT.

The V and J genes are TRBV6-5 and TRBJ2-5; D gene unclear. The CDR3 is 11 amino acids. Germline loops: CDR1 MNHEY, CDR2 SVGAGI. Trimming cost V 11 bases and J 2 bases, with 9 bases left between them. The CDR3 bases are TGTGCCTCCACGCGGCAAGAGACCCAGTACTTC. This gives the protein CASTRQETQYF.